This T cell receptor beta chain was obtained from a study of T cell changes during pregnancy in multiple sclerosis. Profiling relied on immunoSEQ multiplex PCR, and the TCRdb table lists in-frame clones only, not all of them. The sample yields tens of thousands of clones, 70% to 90% seen once. Germline CDR1 is MGHDK and CDR2 is SYGVNS. The CDR3 length is 15 residues. J was trimmed by 5 bases and V by 0 bases; bases with no gene match: 3. This TCR was recovered from a female donor with multiple sclerosis, enrolled in a pregnancy study. The chain recombines TRBV25-1 with TRBJ1-4; 7 bases match TRBD1. The input for sequencing was peripheral blood, taken before pregnancy. The CDR3 DNA is TGTGCCAGCAGTGAATATGGGACAGCAAATGAAAAACTGTTTTTT. Translating gives CASSEYGTANEKLFF.